This T cell receptor (beta chain) was documented in a study of blood T cell repertoires in COVID-19. Across the whole study: Samples of COVID-19 (acute and convalescent) were obtained from the United States, Italy and Spain. Nucleic acid was either cDNA or gDNA, and it came from T cells, B-cell-depleted T cells, or PBMCs.

Original data processing: Reference gene primer amplification in the assay estimated nucleated cell counts. TCRdb's table, derived via immunoSEQ multiplex PCR, lists solely in-frame clones and lacks some. The V and J calls and the clone size are those of that table, but D and trimming were determined from the DNA. The table has about 140,000 clones, about four fifths seen once. The CDR3 loop spans 17 amino acids. Per germline, CDR1 SGHRS and CDR2 YFSETQ. V was cut by 2 bases and J by 0 bases, with 12 bases left in between. The chain is built from TRBV5-1 and TRBJ1-6; D is ambiguous. This TCR came from a human donor in a cohort sampled during active COVID-19. Sequencing input: peripheral blood. CDR3 residues: CASSLMGSGSYNSPLHF. In DNA, the CDR3 is TGCGCCAGCAGCTTAATGGGGAGCGGCTCCTATAATTCACCCCTCCACTTT.